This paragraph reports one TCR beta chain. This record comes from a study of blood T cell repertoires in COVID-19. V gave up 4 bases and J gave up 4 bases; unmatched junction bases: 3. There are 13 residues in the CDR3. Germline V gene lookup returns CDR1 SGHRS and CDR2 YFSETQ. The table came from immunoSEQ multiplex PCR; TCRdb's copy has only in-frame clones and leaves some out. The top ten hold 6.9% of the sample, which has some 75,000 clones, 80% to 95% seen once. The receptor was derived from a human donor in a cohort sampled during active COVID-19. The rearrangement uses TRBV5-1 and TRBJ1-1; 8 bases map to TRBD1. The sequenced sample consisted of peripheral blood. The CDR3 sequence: CASSVDRATEAFF. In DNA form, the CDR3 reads TGCGCCAGCAGCGTGGACAGGGCCACTGAAGCTTTCTTT. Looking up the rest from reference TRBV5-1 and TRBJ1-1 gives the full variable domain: KAGVTQTPRYLIKTRGQQVTLSCSPISGHRSVSWYQQTPGQGLQFLFEYFSETQRNKGNFPGRFSGRQFSNSRSEMNVSTLELGDSALYLCASSVDRATEAFFGQGTRLTVV.